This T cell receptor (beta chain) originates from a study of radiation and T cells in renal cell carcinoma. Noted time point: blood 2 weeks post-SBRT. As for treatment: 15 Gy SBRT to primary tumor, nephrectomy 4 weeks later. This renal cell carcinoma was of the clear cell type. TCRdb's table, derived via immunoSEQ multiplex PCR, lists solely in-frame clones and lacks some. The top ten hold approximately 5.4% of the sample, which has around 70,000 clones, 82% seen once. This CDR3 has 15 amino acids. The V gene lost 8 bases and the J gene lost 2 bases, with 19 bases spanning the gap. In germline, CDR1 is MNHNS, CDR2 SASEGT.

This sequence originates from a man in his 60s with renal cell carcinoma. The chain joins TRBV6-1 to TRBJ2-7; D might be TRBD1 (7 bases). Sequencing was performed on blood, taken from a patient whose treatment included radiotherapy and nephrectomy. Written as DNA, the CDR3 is TGTGCCAGCGACAGAGTCAGGGGGGAGGCCTACGAGCAGTACTTC. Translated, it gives CASDRVRGEAYEQYF.